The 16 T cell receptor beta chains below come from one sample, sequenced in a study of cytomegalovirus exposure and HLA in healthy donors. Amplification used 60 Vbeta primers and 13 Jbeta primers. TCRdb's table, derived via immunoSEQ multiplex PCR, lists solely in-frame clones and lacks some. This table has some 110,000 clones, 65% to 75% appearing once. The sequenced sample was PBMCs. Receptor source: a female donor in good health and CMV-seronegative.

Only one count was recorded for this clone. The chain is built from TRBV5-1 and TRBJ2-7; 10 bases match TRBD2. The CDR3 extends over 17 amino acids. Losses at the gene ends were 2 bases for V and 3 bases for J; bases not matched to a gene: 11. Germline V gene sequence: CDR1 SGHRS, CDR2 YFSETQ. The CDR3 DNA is TGCGCCAGCAGCTTTTCACTAGCGGGATCTACTGACTACGAGCAGTACTTC. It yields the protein CASSFSLAGSTDYEQYF. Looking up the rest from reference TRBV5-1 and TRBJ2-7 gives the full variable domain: KAGVTQTPRYLIKTRGQQVTLSCSPISGHRSVSWYQQTPGQGLQFLFEYFSETQRNKGNFPGRFSGRQFSNSRSEMNVSTLELGDSALYLCASSFSLAGSTDYEQYFGPGTRLTVT.

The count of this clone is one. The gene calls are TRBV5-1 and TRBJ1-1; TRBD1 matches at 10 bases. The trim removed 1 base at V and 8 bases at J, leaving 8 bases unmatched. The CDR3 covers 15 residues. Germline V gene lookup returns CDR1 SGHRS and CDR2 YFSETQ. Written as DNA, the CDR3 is TGCGCCAGCAGCTTGAGACAGGGGGCACAGGCAGAAGCTTTCTTT. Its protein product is CASSLRQGAQAEAFF.

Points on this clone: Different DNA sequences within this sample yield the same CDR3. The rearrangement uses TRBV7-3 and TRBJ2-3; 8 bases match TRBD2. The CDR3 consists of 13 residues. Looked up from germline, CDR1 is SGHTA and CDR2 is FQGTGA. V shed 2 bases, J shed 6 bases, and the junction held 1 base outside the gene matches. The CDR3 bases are TGTGCCAGCAGCTTACGGGAGGGCGATACGCAGTATTTT. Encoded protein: CASSLREGDTQYF. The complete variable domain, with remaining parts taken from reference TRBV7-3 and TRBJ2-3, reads GAGVSQTPSNKVTEKGKYVELRCDPISGHTALYWYRQSLGQGPEFLIYFQGTGAADDSGLPNDRFFAVRPEGSVSTLKIQRTERGDSAVYLCASSLREGDTQYFGPGTRLTVL.

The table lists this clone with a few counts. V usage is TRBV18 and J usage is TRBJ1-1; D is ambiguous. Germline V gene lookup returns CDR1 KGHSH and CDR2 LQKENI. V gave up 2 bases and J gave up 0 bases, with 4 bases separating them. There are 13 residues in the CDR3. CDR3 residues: CASSPEMNTEAFF. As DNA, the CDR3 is TGTGCCAGCTCACCAGAGATGAACACTGAAGCTTTCTTT.

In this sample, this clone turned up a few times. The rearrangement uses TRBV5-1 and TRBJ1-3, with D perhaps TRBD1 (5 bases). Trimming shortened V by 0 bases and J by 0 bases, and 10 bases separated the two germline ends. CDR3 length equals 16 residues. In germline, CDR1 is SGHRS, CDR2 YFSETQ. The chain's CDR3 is CASSLGQITSGNTIYF. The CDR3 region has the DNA TGCGCCAGCAGCTTGGGACAGATAACCTCTGGAAACACCATATATTTT.

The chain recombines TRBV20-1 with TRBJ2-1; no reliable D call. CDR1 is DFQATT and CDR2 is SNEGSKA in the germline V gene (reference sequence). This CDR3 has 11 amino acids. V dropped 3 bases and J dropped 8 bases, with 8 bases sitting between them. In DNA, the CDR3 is TGCAGTGCTAGTAGGAGCGATGAGCAGTTCTTC. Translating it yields CSASRSDEQFF.

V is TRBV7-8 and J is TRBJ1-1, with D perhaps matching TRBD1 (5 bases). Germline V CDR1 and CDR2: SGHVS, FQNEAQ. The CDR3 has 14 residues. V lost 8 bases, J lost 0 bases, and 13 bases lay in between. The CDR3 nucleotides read TGTGCCAGCCGCGGCGGGACGATGAACACTGAAGCTTTCTTT. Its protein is CASRGGTMNTEAFF.

As DNA, the CDR3 is TGTGCCAGCAGGACTATAGCGGGAGGGGCAGATACGCAGTATTTT. Its protein product is CASRTIAGGADTQYF. The gene calls are TRBV6-1 and TRBJ2-3; 11 bases are a match to TRBD2. V lost 6 bases to trimming and J lost 4 bases; unmatched junction nucleotides: 6. The CDR3 spans 15 residues. Germline loops: CDR1 MNHNS, CDR2 SASEGT.

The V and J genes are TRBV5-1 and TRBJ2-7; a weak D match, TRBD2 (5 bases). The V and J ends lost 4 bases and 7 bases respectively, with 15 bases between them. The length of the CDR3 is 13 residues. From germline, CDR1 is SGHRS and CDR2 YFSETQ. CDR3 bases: TGCGCCAGCAGCACCGAAAGACTAAGGGAGCAGTACTTC. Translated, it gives CASSTERLREQYF.

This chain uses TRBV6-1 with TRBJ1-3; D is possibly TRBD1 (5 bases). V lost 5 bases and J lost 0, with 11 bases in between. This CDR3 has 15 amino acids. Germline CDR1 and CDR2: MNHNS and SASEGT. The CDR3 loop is CASSQGHSSGNTIYF. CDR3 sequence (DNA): TGTGCCAGCAGTCAAGGACATTCCTCTGGAAACACCATATATTTT.

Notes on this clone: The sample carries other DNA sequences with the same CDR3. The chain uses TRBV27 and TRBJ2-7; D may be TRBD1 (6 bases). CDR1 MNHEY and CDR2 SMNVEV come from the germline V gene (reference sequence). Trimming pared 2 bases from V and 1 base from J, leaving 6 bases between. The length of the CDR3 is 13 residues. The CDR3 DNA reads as TGTGCCAGCAGTTTACAGGGGTCCTACGAGCAGTACTTC. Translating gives CASSLQGSYEQYF.

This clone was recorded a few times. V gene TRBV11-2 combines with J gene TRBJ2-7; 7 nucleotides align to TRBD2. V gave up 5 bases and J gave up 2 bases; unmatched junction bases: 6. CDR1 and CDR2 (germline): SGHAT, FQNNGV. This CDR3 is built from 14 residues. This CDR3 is CASSHSRGAYEQYF. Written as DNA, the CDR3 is TGTGCCAGCAGCCATTCCCGGGGGGCCTACGAGCAGTACTTC.

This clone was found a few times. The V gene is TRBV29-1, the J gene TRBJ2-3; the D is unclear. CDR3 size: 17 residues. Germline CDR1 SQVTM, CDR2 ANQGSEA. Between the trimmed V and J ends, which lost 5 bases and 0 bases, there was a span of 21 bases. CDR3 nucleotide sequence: TGCAGCGTTCAAGCTACAACAACTTTGACTAGCACAGATACGCAGTATTTT. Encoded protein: CSVQATTTLTSTDTQYF.

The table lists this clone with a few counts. This chain's CDR3 is CASSTGGFSTEAFF. CDR3 DNA: TGTGCCAGTAGTACAGGGGGCTTTTCGACTGAAGCTTTCTTT. This rearrangement joins TRBV19 to TRBJ1-1; 8 bases are shared with TRBD1. V was clipped by 4 bases and J by 5 bases; unmatched bases: 6. CDR1 and CDR2 (germline): LNHDA, SQIVND (reference sequence). CDR3 size: 14 residues.

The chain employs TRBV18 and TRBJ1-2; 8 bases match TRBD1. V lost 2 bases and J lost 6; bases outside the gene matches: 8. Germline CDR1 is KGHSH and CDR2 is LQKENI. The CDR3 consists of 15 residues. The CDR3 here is CASSPDLGQVHGYTF. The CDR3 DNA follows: TGTGCCAGCTCACCAGATTTGGGACAGGTCCATGGCTACACCTTC.

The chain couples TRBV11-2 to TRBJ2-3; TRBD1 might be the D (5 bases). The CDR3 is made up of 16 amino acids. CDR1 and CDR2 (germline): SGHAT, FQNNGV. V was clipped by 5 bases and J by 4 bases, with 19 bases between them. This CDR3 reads CASSPNSGIGPDTQYF. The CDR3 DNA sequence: TGTGCCAGCAGCCCCAATTCAGGGATTGGTCCAGATACGCAGTATTTT.